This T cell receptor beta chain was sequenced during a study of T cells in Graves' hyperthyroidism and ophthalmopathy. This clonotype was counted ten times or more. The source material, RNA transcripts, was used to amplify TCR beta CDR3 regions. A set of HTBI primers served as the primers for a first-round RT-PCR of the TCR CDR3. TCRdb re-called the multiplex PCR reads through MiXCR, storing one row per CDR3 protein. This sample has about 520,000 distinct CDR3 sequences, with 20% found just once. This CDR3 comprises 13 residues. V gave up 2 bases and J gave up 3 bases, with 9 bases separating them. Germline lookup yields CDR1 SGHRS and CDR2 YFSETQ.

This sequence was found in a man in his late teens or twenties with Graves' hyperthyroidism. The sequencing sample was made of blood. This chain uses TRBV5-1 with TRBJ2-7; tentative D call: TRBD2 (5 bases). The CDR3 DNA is TGCGCCAGCAGCTTTTCCAGCGGCTACGAGCAGTACTTC. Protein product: CASSFSSGYEQYF.